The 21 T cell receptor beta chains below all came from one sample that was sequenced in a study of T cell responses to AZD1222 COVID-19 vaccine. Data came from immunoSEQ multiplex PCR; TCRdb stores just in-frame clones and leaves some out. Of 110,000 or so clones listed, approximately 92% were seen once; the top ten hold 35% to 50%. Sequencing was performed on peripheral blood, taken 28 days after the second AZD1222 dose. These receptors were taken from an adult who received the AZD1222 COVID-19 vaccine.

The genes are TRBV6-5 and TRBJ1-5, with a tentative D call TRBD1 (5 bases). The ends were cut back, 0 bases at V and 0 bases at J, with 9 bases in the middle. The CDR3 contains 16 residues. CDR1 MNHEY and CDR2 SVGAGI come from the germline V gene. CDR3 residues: CASSYSGGNSNQPQHF. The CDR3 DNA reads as TGTGCCAGCAGTTACTCTGGGGGGAATAGCAATCAGCCCCAGCATTTT.

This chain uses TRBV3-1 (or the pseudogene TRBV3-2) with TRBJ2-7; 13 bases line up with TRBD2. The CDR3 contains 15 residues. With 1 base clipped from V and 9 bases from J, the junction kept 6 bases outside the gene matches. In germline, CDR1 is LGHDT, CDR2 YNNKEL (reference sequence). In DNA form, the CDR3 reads TGTGCCAGCAGCCAAGGGCGGACTAGCGGGAGTAGGCAGTACTTC. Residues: CASSQGRTSGSRQYF.

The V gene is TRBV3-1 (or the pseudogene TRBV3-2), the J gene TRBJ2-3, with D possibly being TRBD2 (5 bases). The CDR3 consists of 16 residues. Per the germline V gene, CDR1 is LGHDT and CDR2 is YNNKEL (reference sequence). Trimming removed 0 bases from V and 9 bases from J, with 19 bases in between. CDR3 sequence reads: CASSQDRWVRPGTQYF. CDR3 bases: TGTGCCAGCAGCCAAGATAGATGGGTCCGACCGGGAACGCAGTATTTT.

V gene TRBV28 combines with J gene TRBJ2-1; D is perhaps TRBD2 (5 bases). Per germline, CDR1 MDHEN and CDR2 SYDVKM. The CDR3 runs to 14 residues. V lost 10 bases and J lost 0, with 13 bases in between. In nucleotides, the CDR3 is TGTGCCATCCAGCGGCCGAGCTCCTACAATGAGCAGTTCTTC. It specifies CAIQRPSSYNEQFF.

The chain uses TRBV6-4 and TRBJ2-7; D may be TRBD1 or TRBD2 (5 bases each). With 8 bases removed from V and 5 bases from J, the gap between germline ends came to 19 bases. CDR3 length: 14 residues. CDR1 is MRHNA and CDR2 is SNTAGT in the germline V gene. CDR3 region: CASPSVGAPHEQYF. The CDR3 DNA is TGTGCCAGCCCCTCGGTCGGGGCGCCACACGAGCAGTACTTC.

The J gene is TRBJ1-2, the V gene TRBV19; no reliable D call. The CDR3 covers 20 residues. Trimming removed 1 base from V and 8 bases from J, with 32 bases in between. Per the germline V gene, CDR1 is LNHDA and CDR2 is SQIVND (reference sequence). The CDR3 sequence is CASSIGSTPQPFTPSRGYTF. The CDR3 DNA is TGTGCCAGTAGTATAGGGTCCACGCCTCAACCCTTCACCCCTTCAAGGGGCTACACCTTC. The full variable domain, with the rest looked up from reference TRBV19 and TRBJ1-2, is DGGITQSPKYLFRKEGQNVTLSCEQNLNHDAMYWYRQDPGQGLRLIYYSQIVNDFQKGDIAEGYSVSREKKESFPLTVTSAQKNPTAFYLCASSIGSTPQPFTPSRGYTFGSGTRLTVV.

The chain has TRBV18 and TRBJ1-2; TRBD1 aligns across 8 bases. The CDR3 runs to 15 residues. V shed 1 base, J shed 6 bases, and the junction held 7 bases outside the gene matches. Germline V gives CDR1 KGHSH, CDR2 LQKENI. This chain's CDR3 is CASSPRDRGTDGYTF. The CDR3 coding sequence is TGTGCCAGCTCACCACGCGACAGGGGAACGGATGGCTACACCTTC.

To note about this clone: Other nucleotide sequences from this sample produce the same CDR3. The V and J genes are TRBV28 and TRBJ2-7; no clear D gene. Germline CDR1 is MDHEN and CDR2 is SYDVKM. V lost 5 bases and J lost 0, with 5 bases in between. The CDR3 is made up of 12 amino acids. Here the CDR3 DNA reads TGTGCCAGCAGTCCCCACTCCTACGAGCAGTACTTC. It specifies CASSPHSYEQYF. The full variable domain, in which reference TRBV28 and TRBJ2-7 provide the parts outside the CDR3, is DVKVTQSSRYLVKRTGEKVFLECVQDMDHENMFWYRQDPGLGLRLIYFSYDVKMKEKGDIPEGYSVSREKKERFSLILESASTNQTSMYLCASSPHSYEQYFGPGTRLTVT.

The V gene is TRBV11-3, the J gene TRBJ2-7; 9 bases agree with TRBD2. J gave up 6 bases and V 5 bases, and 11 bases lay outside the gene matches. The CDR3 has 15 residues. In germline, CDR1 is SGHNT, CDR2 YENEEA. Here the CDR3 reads CASSPATSGKSEQYF. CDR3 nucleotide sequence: TGTGCCAGCAGCCCTGCGACTAGCGGAAAATCCGAGCAGTACTTC.

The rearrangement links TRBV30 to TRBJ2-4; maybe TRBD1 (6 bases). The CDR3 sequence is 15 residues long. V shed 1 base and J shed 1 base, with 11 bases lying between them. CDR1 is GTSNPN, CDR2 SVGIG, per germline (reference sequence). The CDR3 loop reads CAWSGGGAAKNIQYF. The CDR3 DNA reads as TGTGCCTGGAGTGGAGGGGGAGCGGCCAAAAACATTCAGTACTTC.

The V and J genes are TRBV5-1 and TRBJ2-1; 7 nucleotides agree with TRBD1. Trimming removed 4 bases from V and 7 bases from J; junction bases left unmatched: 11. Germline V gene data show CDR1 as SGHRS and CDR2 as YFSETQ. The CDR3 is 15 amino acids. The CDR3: CASSPFGQDENEQFF. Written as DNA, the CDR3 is TGCGCCAGCAGCCCCTTTGGACAGGATGAGAATGAGCAGTTCTTC. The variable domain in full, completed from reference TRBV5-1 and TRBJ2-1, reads KAGVTQTPRYLIKTRGQQVTLSCSPISGHRSVSWYQQTPGQGLQFLFEYFSETQRNKGNFPGRFSGRQFSNSRSEMNVSTLELGDSALYLCASSPFGQDENEQFFGPGTRLTVL.

CDR3 coding DNA: TGTGCCAGCAGTTCGTCACTAGCGGGAGTTGATACGCAGTATTTT. Protein sequence: CASSSSLAGVDTQYF. This chain connects TRBV6-2 or TRBV6-3 to TRBJ2-3; 11 bases fit TRBD2. The CDR3 spans 15 residues. J lost 6 bases, V lost 4 bases, and 6 bases had no gene match. Germline CDR1 reads MNHEY; CDR2 reads SVGEGT.

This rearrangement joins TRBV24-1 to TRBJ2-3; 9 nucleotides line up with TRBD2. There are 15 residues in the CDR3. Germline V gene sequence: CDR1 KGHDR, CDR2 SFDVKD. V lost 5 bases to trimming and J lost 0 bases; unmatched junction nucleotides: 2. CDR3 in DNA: TGTGCCACCAGTGGACTAGCGGCTAGCACAGATACGCAGTATTTT. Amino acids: CATSGLAASTDTQYF.

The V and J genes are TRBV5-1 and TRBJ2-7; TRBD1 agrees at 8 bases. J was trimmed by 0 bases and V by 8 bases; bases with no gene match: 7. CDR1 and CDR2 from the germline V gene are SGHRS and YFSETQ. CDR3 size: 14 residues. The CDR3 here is CASTNRGSSYEQYF. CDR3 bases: TGCGCCAGTACTAACAGGGGGTCCTCCTACGAGCAGTACTTC.

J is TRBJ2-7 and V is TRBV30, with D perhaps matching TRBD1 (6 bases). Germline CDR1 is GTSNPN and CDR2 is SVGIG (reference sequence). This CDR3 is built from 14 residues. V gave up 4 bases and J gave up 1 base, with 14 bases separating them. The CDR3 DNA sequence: TGTGCCTGGACTCAGGGGAAGTCGTCCTACGAGCAGTACTTC. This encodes CAWTQGKSSYEQYF. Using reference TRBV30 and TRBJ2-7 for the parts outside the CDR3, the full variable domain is SQTIHQWPATLVQPVGSPLSLECTVEGTSNPNLYWYRQAAGRGLQLLFYSVGIGQISSEVPQNLSASRPQDRQFILSSKKLLLSDSGFYLCAWTQGKSSYEQYFGPGTRLTVT.

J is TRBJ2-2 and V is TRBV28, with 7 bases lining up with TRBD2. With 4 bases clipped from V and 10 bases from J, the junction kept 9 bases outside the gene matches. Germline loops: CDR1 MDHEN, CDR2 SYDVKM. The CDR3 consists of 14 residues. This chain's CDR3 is CASSWVAGTKELFF. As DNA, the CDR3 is TGTGCCAGCAGTTGGGTAGCGGGTACTAAGGAGCTGTTTTTT. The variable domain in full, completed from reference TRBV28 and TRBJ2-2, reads DVKVTQSSRYLVKRTGEKVFLECVQDMDHENMFWYRQDPGLGLRLIYFSYDVKMKEKGDIPEGYSVSREKKERFSLILESASTNQTSMYLCASSWVAGTKELFFGEGSRLTVL.

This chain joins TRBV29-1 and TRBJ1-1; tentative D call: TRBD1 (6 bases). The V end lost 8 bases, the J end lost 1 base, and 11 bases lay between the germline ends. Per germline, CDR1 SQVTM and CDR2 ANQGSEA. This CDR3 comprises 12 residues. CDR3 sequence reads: CSILQGNTEAFF. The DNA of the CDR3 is TGCAGCATCTTACAGGGGAACACTGAAGCTTTCTTT. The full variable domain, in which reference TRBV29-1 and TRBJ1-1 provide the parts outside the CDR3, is SAVISQKPSRDICQRGTSLTIQCQVDSQVTMMFWYRQQPGQSLTLIATANQGSEATYESGFVIDKFPISRPNLTFSTLTVSNMSPEDSSIYLCSILQGNTEAFFGQGTRLTVV.

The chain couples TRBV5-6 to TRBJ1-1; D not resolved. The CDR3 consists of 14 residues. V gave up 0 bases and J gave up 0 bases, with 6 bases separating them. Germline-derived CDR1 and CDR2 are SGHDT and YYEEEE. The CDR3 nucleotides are TGTGCCAGCAGCTTGGGACGGTTGAACACTGAAGCTTTCTTT. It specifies CASSLGRLNTEAFF.

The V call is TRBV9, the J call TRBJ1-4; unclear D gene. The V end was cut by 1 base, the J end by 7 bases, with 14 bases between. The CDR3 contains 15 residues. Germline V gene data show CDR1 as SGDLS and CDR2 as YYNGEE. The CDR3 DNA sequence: TGTGCCAGCAGCGTAAACCCGGGGTCCGCTGAAAAACTGTTTTTT. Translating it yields CASSVNPGSAEKLFF.

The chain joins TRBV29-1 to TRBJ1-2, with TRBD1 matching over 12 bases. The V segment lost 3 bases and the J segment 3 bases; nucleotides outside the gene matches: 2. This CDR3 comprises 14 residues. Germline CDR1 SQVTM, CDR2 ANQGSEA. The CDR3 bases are TGCAGCGTTGAGGGACAGGGGGCGGACTATGGCTACACCTTC. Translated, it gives CSVEGQGADYGYTF.

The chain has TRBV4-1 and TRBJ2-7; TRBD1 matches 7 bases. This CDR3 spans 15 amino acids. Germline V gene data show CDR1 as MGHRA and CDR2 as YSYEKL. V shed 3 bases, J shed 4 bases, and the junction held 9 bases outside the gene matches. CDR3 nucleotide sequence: TGCGCCAGCAGCCAGGACGACAGGGTTTTTTACGAGCAGTACTTC. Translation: CASSQDDRVFYEQYF.